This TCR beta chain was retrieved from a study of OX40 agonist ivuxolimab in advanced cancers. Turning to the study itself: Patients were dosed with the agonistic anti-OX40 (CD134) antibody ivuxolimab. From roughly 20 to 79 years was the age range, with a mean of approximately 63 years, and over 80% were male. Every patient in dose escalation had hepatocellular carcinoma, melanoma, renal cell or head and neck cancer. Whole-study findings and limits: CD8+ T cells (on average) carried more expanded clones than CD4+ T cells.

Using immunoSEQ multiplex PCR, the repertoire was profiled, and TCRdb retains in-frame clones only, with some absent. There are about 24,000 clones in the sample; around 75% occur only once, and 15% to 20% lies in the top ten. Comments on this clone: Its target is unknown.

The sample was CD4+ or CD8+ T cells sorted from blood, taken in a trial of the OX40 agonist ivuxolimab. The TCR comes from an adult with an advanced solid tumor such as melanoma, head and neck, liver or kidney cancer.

For the CDR3, the DNA is TGTGCCAGCAGCTTAGAAGGAGGGGCCGCCACTGAAGCTTTCTTT. Protein product: CASSLEGGAATEAFF. The chain couples TRBV7-6 to TRBJ1-1; TRBD1 might be the D (5 bases). This CDR3 region has 15 residues. Looked up from germline, CDR1 is SGHVS and CDR2 is FNYEAQ. Trimming left V 1 base short and J 4 bases short, with 13 bases between. The variable domain in full, with the rest retrieved from reference TRBV7-6 and TRBJ1-1, is GAGVSQSPRYKVTKRGQDVALRCDPISGHVSLYWYRQALGQGPEFLTYFNYEAQQDKSGLPNDRFSAERPEGSISTLTIQRTEQRDSAMYRCASSLEGGAATEAFFGQGTRLTVV.